This TCR beta chain was captured by sequencing in a study of PD-L1 blockade in urothelial cancer. Study at large: Males with bladder-origin urothelial cancer made up about 85% of the roughly 30 patients. Timepoints chosen for blood analysis were 3 weeks (second dose) and 6 weeks after treatment start. When blood samples were assessed, the median T cell count was around 140,000.

Comment on this clone: No antigen is known for it.

Study-level findings and limits: Better survival was predicted when blood TCR clonality before treatment fell below the median.

TCRdb's copy holds only in-frame clones and misses some; the assay was immunoSEQ multiplex PCR. The sample lists fewer than 50,000 clones; 88% were seen once. Time point given: pretreatment peripheral blood. The sequencing used PBMCs, collected around atezolizumab (anti-PD-L1) treatment. This receptor was taken from a donor aged 40 or over with urothelial cancer.

The CDR3 region is CASSVAETGSYGYTF. The CDR3, as DNA: TGTGCCAGCAGCGTAGCGGAAACAGGGTCCTATGGCTACACCTTC. V and J are TRBV9 and TRBJ1-2; D may be TRBD1 (6 bases). V lost 0 bases and J 4 bases, leaving 13 bases between the germline ends. The CDR3 runs to 15 residues. Germline CDR1 and CDR2: SGDLS and YYNGEE.